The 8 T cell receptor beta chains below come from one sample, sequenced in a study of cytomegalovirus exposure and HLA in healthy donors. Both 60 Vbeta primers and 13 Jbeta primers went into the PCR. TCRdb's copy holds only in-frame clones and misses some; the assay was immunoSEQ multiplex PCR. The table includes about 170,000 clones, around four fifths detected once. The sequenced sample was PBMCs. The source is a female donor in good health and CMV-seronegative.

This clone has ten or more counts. The chain's CDR3 is CASHRGEVTEAFF. CDR3 nucleotides: TGTGCCTCTCACCGGGGAGAGGTCACTGAAGCTTTCTTT. The chain carries TRBV19 and TRBJ1-1; D is ambiguous. CDR1 and CDR2 from the germline V gene are LNHDA and SQIVND (reference sequence). V was shortened by 11 bases and J by 4 bases, with 17 bases between the two germline ends. This CDR3 region has 13 residues.

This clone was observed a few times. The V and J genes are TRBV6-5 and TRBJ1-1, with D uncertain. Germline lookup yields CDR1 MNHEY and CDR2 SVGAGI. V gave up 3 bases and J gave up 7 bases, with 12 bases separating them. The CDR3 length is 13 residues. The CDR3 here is CASSYTRLVEAFF. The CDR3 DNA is TGTGCCAGCAGTTATACCCGCCTAGTTGAAGCTTTCTTT.

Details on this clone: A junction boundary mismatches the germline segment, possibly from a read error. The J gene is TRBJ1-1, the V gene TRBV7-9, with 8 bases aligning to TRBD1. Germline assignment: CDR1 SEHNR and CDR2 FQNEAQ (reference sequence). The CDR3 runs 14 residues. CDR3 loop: CSSSLGAGGSEAFF. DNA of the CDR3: TGTTCCAGCAGCTTAGGGGCAGGGGGCTCTGAAGCTTTCTTT. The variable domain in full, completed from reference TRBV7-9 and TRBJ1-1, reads DTGVSQNPRHKITKRGQNVTFRCDPISEHNRLYWYRQTLGQGPEFLTYFQNEAQLEKSRLLSDRFSAERPKGSFSTLEIQRTEQGDSAMYLCSSSLGAGGSEAFFGQGTRLTVV.

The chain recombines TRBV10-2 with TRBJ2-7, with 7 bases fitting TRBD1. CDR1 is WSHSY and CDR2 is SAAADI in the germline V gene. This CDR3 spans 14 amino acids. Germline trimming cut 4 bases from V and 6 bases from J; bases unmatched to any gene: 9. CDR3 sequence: CASSGWDSFSEQYF. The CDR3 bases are TGCGCCAGCAGTGGTTGGGACAGTTTCTCCGAGCAGTACTTC.

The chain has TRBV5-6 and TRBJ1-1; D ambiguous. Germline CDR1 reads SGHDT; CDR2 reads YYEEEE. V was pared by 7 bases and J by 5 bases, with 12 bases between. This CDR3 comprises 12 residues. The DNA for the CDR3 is TGTGCCAGCCAAGCCCGGGGAACTGAAGCTTTCTTT. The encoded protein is CASQARGTEAFF.

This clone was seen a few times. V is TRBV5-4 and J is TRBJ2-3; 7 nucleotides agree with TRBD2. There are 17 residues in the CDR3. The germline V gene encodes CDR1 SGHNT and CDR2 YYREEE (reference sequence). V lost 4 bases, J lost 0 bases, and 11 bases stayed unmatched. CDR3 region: CASSNEAGFTSTDTQYF. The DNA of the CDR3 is TGTGCCAGCAGCAACGAAGCGGGGTTTACTAGCACAGATACGCAGTATTTT.

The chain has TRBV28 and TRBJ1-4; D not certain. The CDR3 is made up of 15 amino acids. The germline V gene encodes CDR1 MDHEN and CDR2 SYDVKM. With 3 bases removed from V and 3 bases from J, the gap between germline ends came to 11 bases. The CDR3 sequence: CASSFSPAANEKLFF. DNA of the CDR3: TGTGCCAGCAGTTTTTCTCCTGCGGCTAATGAAAAACTGTTTTTT.

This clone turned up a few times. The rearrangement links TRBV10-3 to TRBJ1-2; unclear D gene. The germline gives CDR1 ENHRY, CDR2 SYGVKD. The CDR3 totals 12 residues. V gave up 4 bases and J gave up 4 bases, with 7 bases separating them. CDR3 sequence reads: CAISVYSYGYTF. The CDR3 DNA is TGTGCCATCAGTGTGTACAGCTATGGCTACACCTTC.